These 28 T cell receptor beta chains were sequenced from one sample in a study of T cells in localized non-small cell lung cancer. Sequenced by immunoSEQ multiplex PCR; TCRdb stores in-frame clones only, minus some. In the table there are about 11,000 clones, about 83% of which are singletons. The starting material was peripheral blood, obtained before any cancer treatment. These receptors all stem from a male donor aged 60 or over with stage I lung adenocarcinoma.

The gene calls are TRBV7-3 and TRBJ1-6; 7 positions match TRBD1. The ends lost 3 bases at V and 7 bases at J; junction bases unmatched: 6. Germline CDR1 is SGHTA and CDR2 is FQGTGA. This CDR3 is built from 15 residues. The CDR3 sequence is CASSLTGQLNSPLHF. For the CDR3, the DNA is TGTGCCAGCAGCTTGACGGGACAGTTGAATTCACCCCTCCACTTT.

The CDR3 DNA reads as TGTGCCAGCAATGTAGGTGAGCAGTTCTTC. Translating it yields CASNVGEQFF. The genes are TRBV2 and TRBJ2-1; D remains ambiguous. The CDR3 has 10 residues. The V gene lost 7 bases and the J gene lost 9 bases, with 7 bases spanning the gap. Germline CDR1 reads SNHLY; CDR2 reads FYNNEI.

This chain uses TRBV19 with TRBJ2-4; a weak D match, TRBD2 (6 bases). The CDR3 sequence is 15 residues long. V gave up 5 bases and J gave up 5 bases, with 16 bases separating them. CDR1 is LNHDA, CDR2 SQIVND, per germline (reference sequence). CDR3 sequence (DNA): TGTGCCAGTAGTTCCTCCTCAGCGGGCGAAAACATTCAGTACTTC. It codes for CASSSSSAGENIQYF.

V gene TRBV21-1 combines with J gene TRBJ2-3; the D call in the table, TRBD2, was not verified against the DNA. TRBV21-1 is marked as a pseudogene. The CDR3 spans 17 residues. The CDR3 bases are TGTGCCAGCAGCCAACCATGGCTAGCGGGGGCTTACGATACGCAGTATTTT. It is translated as CASSQPWLAGAYDTQYF.

The J gene is TRBJ1-5, the V gene TRBV6-1; no definite D call. CDR3 length: 14 amino acids. Germline V gives CDR1 MNHNS, CDR2 SASEGT. V shed 5 bases and J shed 4 bases, with 12 bases lying between them. CDR3 in amino acids: CASSLSSPNQPQHF. The CDR3 DNA follows: TGTGCCAGCAGTTTGTCCTCCCCTAATCAGCCCCAGCATTTT.

This clone was observed a few times. This chain links TRBV5-6 with TRBJ2-3; D perhaps matches TRBD1 (5 bases). V lost 0 bases and J 2 bases, leaving 16 bases between the germline ends. The germline CDR1 and CDR2 sequences are SGHDT and YYEEEE. This CDR3 has 17 amino acids. In DNA form, the CDR3 reads TGTGCCAGCAGCTTGGTCAGGGCCCGGGCGTCCACAGATACGCAGTATTTT. As protein: CASSLVRARASTDTQYF. Combining the CDR3 with reference TRBV5-6 and TRBJ2-3 gives the whole variable domain DAGVTQSPTHLIKTRGQQVTLRCSPKSGHDTVSWYQQALGQGPQFIFQYYEEEERQRGNFPDRFSGHQFPNYSSELNVNALLLGDSALYLCASSLVRARASTDTQYFGPGTRLTVL.

In its sample, this clone was seen once. The V and J genes are TRBV30 and TRBJ2-7; the match to TRBD2 covers 7 bases. Germline V gives CDR1 GTSNPN, CDR2 SVGIG (reference sequence). The CDR3 sequence is 12 residues long. J gave up 2 bases and V 7 bases, and 5 bases lay outside the gene matches. CDR3 in DNA: TGTGCCTTAGAAGCGGGGACCTACGAGCAGTACTTC. As protein: CALEAGTYEQYF.

The chain joins TRBV5-6 to TRBJ2-6; a possible D gene is TRBD2 (5 bases). The CDR3 consists of 18 residues. V was shortened by 2 bases and J by 1 base, with 16 bases between the two germline ends. The germline CDR1 and CDR2 sequences are SGHDT and YYEEEE. Written as DNA, the CDR3 is TGTGCCAGCAGCTTTCTGAGGCCGGGGTTATCTGGGGCCAACGTCCTGACTTTC. It specifies CASSFLRPGLSGANVLTF. Combining the CDR3 with reference TRBV5-6 and TRBJ2-6 gives the whole variable domain DAGVTQSPTHLIKTRGQQVTLRCSPKSGHDTVSWYQQALGQGPQFIFQYYEEEERQRGNFPDRFSGHQFPNYSSELNVNALLLGDSALYLCASSFLRPGLSGANVLTFGAGSRLTVL.

J is TRBJ1-3 and V is TRBV6-5; no definite D call. Trimming left V 5 bases short and J 7 bases short, with 6 bases between. Germline loops: CDR1 MNHEY, CDR2 SVGAGI. The CDR3 has 11 residues. CDR3 bases: TGTGCCAGCAGTCCTCAGAACACCATATATTTT. Its translation is CASSPQNTIYF.

CDR3: CASSLDGGATDTQYF. CDR3 DNA: TGTGCCAGCAGCTTAGACGGGGGGGCCACAGATACGCAGTATTTT. V and J are TRBV7-3 and TRBJ2-3, with 8 bases fitting TRBD2. V lost 2 bases, J lost 2 bases, and 3 bases stayed unmatched. The CDR3 contains 15 residues. Germline loops: CDR1 SGHTA, CDR2 FQGTGA.

This chain connects TRBV23-1 to TRBJ2-3, with a weak D call TRBD2 (6 bases). TRBV23-1 is given ORF status, its function remaining uncertain. V was trimmed by 1 base and J by 3 bases, leaving 8 bases between them. The CDR3 sequence is 14 residues long. The CDR3 DNA sequence: TGCGCCAGCAGTCAATACGGGGGAACAGATACGCAGTATTTT. Encoded protein: CASSQYGGTDTQYF.

The J gene is TRBJ1-5, the V gene TRBV19; D uncertain. The CDR3 covers 13 residues. Germline V CDR1 and CDR2: LNHDA, SQIVND (reference sequence). V shed 8 bases and J shed 5 bases, with 13 bases lying between them. The CDR3 spells CASLGQIYQPQHF. DNA for the CDR3: TGTGCCAGTCTTGGTCAGATCTATCAGCCCCAGCATTTT.

Here the CDR3 reads CASTSGLSSGNTIYF. CDR3 bases: TGTGCCAGCACATCGGGGCTAAGCTCTGGAAACACCATATATTTT. V and J are TRBV6-6 and TRBJ1-3; the D gene is possibly TRBD1 (5 bases). Germline CDR1 reads MNHNY; CDR2 reads SVGAGI (reference sequence). V gave up 7 bases and J gave up 0 bases, with 13 bases separating them. The CDR3 extends over 15 amino acids.

V and J are TRBV18 and TRBJ1-3; D is undetermined. Germline V gene sequence: CDR1 KGHSH, CDR2 LQKENI. Trimming took 7 bases from V and 0 from J, leaving 10 bases between them. This CDR3 is 14 amino acids long. CDR3 bases: TGTGCCAGCTGGTCTCTACTCTCTGGAAACACCATATATTTT. Translation: CASWSLLSGNTIYF.

This rearrangement joins TRBV5-6 to TRBJ2-7; TRBD1 agrees at 7 bases. The germline gives CDR1 SGHDT, CDR2 YYEEEE. V lost 4 bases to trimming and J lost 1 base; unmatched junction nucleotides: 8. The CDR3 spans 15 residues. CDR3 coding DNA: TGTGCCAGCAGCACTTGGACAGGATTTTCCTACGAGCAGTACTTC. This translates into CASSTWTGFSYEQYF.

This clone was detected only once. This sequence joins TRBV30 and TRBJ1-5; D might be TRBD1 (6 bases). Germline V gene lookup returns CDR1 GTSNPN and CDR2 SVGIG (reference sequence). V dropped 5 bases and J dropped 4 bases, with 9 bases sitting between them. The CDR3 extends over 12 amino acids. The CDR3 spells CAWGDTNQPQHF. CDR3 coding DNA: TGTGCCTGGGGGGACACTAATCAGCCCCAGCATTTT.

This clone has just one count. This rearrangement joins TRBV7-2 to TRBJ1-2; D is unresolved. The germline V gene encodes CDR1 SGHTA and CDR2 FQGNSA. V was pared by 5 bases and J by 5 bases, with 12 bases between. The CDR3 runs to 13 residues. The CDR3 DNA reads as TGTGCCAGCAGCATCTATGGGCCTTATGGCTACACCTTC. The encoded protein is CASSIYGPYGYTF.

The chain has TRBV6-5 and TRBJ1-1; D might be TRBD1 (5 bases). The CDR3 totals 15 residues. V was clipped by 4 bases and J by 8 bases, with 20 bases between them. From germline, CDR1 is MNHEY and CDR2 SVGAGI. DNA for the CDR3: TGTGCCAGCAGTTCCCGGGACGGGGGAAAATTGGAAGCTTTCTTT. It specifies CASSSRDGGKLEAFF.

The chain carries TRBV6-5 and TRBJ1-1, with D tentatively TRBD1 (5 bases). Germline assignment: CDR1 MNHEY and CDR2 SVGAGI. The CDR3 length is 12 residues. V was pared by 5 bases and J by 5 bases, with 9 bases between. CDR3 residues: CASSPTGTEAFF. The CDR3 DNA sequence: TGTGCCAGCAGTCCAACAGGAACTGAAGCTTTCTTT.

The chain carries TRBV25-1 and TRBJ1-1, with a possible D match to TRBD1 (5 bases). V was trimmed by 4 bases and J by 4 bases, leaving 13 bases between them. Germline CDR1 reads MGHDK; CDR2 reads SYGVNS. The CDR3 spans 14 residues. The CDR3 DNA reads as TGTGCCAGCAGTGGCATGGGGCGAGCCACTGAAGCTTTCTTT. Amino acids: CASSGMGRATEAFF.

The chain employs TRBV7-2 and TRBJ2-7; 9 nucleotides agree with TRBD1. Germline V gene data show CDR1 as SGHTA and CDR2 as FQGNSA. J lost 5 bases, V lost 5 bases, and 22 bases had no gene match. This CDR3 region has 19 residues. The CDR3 bases are TGTGCCAGCAGCCGCTTTGTAACCGCAATTTCGGGACAGGGCCACGAGCAGTACTTC. Its translation: CASSRFVTAISGQGHEQYF.

The genes are TRBV4-3 and TRBJ2-3, with TRBD2 identical over 15 bases. V lost 0 bases, J lost 2 bases, and 6 bases stayed unmatched. The CDR3 consists of 19 residues. CDR1 and CDR2 (germline): LGHNA, YSLEER. The CDR3 region has the DNA TGCGCCAGCAGCCAAGATCGAGGGACTAGCGGGGGGTTCACAGATACGCAGTATTTT. Amino acids: CASSQDRGTSGGFTDTQYF.

This chain links TRBV7-8 with TRBJ2-7; 10 bases agree with TRBD1. In germline, CDR1 is SGHVS, CDR2 FQNEAQ. The J segment lost 3 bases and the V segment lost 4 bases, leaving 21 bases of the junction unmatched. This CDR3 comprises 20 residues. CDR3 nucleotide sequence: TGTGCCAGCAGCTGGGATGGGGACACGGGGACAGGGGAGGGTGTCTACGAGCAGTACTTC. Protein product: CASSWDGDTGTGEGVYEQYF.

The chain recombines TRBV4-3 with TRBJ1-1; D unclear. In germline, CDR1 is LGHNA, CDR2 YSLEER. Between the trimmed V and J ends, which lost 0 bases and 6 bases, there was a span of 8 bases. CDR3 length: 13 amino acids. The CDR3 DNA reads as TGCGCCAGCAGCCAAGATTGGGAGGCTGAAGCTTTCTTT. Translation gives CASSQDWEAEAFF.

The V call is TRBV6-1, the J call TRBJ2-7; 11 nucleotides line up with TRBD2. J gave up 3 bases and V 3 bases, and 4 bases lay outside the gene matches. CDR3 length equals 15 residues. CDR1 is MNHNS, CDR2 SASEGT, per germline. The DNA of the CDR3 is TGTGCCAGCAGTGAGGGACTAGCGGCCGACTACGAGCAGTACTTC. This encodes CASSEGLAADYEQYF.

This clone was counted once. The J gene is TRBJ2-1, the V gene TRBV7-2; 11 positions agree with TRBD2. Trimming at V came to 0 bases and at J to 0 bases, leaving 7 bases not matched to a gene. The length of the CDR3 is 19 residues. Germline V gene lookup returns CDR1 SGHTA and CDR2 FQGNSA. Here the CDR3 DNA reads TGTGCCAGCAGCTTAGCGCCTAGCGGGGGGTCGAGCTCCTACAATGAGCAGTTCTTC. It translates to CASSLAPSGGSSSYNEQFF. The variable domain in full, completed from reference TRBV7-2 and TRBJ2-1, reads GAGVSQSPSNKVTEKGKDVELRCDPISGHTALYWYRQSLGQGLEFLIYFQGNSAPDKSGLPSDRFSAERTGGSVSTLTIQRTQQEDSAVYLCASSLAPSGGSSSYNEQFFGPGTRLTVL.

The rearrangement links TRBV7-9 to TRBJ1-1; D gene uncertain. The length of the CDR3 is 15 residues. From germline, CDR1 is SEHNR and CDR2 FQNEAQ (reference sequence). V lost 1 base to trimming and J lost 0 bases, with 9 bases between them. The CDR3 nucleotides read TGTGCCAGCAGCTTAGAGTGGGAGGTGAACACTGAAGCTTTCTTT. Its translation is CASSLEWEVNTEAFF.

This clone has more than one count but fewer than ten. J is TRBJ1-1 and V is TRBV2; 7 nucleotides line up with TRBD1. The CDR3 has 16 residues. Unmatched junction bases numbered 10, after V lost 6 bases and J lost 0 bases. CDR1 SNHLY and CDR2 FYNNEI come from the germline V gene. CDR3 sequence reads: CASSQRQGAMNTEAFF. The CDR3 region has the DNA TGTGCCAGCAGCCAGAGACAGGGTGCCATGAACACTGAAGCTTTCTTT.